Listed below are T cell receptor beta chains from one sample, sequenced in a study of CD8 T cells in Susac syndrome. TCRdb processed the immunoSEQ multiplex PCR reads anew with MiXCR; each CDR3 protein has one entry. This sample has 300,000 to 350,000 distinct CDR3 sequences; 92% occur once, and the top ten carry roughly 0.064%. The sample consisted of CD4+ T cells from PBMCs. Receptor source: a human donor with multiple sclerosis. The CDR3 runs from the conserved cysteine through the conserved F or W. The D gene is left open where the match is weak. Size is omitted from some rows. Given values are once, few, many or a class for expanded clones.

j_gene | v_gene | abundance | d_gene | CDR3aa | CDR3nt
TRBJ2-1 | TRBV20-1 | NA | NA | CSASAHSGTEQFF | TGCAGTGCTAGTGCTCACAGCGGTACGGAGCAGTTCTTC
TRBJ2-3 | TRBV12-3/TRBV12-4 | NA | TRBD2 | CASTLGGADTQYF | TGTGCCAGCACCTTGGGAGGGGCAGATACGCAGTATTTT
TRBJ2-1 | TRBV29-1 | NA | TRBD2 | CSVDGTSPPYNEQFF | TGCAGCGTTGATGGGACTAGTCCCCCCTACAATGAGCAGTTCTTC
TRBJ1-1 | TRBV30 | NA | NA | CAWSPTGRYSAAFF | TGTGCCTGGAGTCCAACAGGGCGGTACTCGGCGGCTTTCTTT
TRBJ2-2 | TRBV30 | NA | NA | CAWRRVANTGELFF | TGTGCCTGGCGGCGGGTAGCGAACACCGGGGAGCTGTTTTTT
TRBJ1-5 | TRBV29-1 | NA | TRBD1 | CSVAGGGNQPQHF | TGCAGCGTTGCAGGGGGGGGCAATCAGCCCCAGCATTTT
TRBJ1-5 | TRBV18 | NA | NA | CASSTGMNQPQHF | TGTGCCAGCTCAACCGGGATGAATCAGCCCCAGCATTTT
TRBJ1-5 | TRBV6-5 | NA | NA | CASSYLRGSGADNQPQHF | TGTGCCAGCAGTTACTTGAGAGGTTCCGGCGCGGACAATCAGCCCCAGCATTTT
TRBJ2-1 | TRBV6-5 | NA | NA | CASSSNVHIWGLYNEQFF | TGTGCCAGCAGTTCAAACGTACATATATGGGGACTCTACAATGAGCAGTTCTTC
TRBJ2-7 | TRBV12-3/TRBV12-4 | few | NA | CASSLGAGGPYEQYF | TGTGCCAGCAGTTTAGGAGCAGGGGGGCCCTACGAGCAGTACTTC
TRBJ1-2 | TRBV4-1 | NA | TRBD1 | CASSLGDRASVSVTF | TGCGCCAGCAGCCTTGGGGACAGGGCCTCCGTGTCAGTCACCTTC
TRBJ1-1 | TRBV2 | NA | NA | CASSATTNTEAFF | TGTGCCAGCAGCGCGACTACGAACACTGAAGCTTTCTTT
TRBJ2-1 | TRBV7-2 | few | NA | CASSLVNEQFF | TGTGCCAGCAGTTTAGTCAATGAGCAGTTCTTC
TRBJ2-3 | TRBV19 | NA | NA | CASSMGTASTDTQYF | TGTGCCAGTAGTATGGGGACTGCTAGCACAGATACGCAGTATTTT
TRBJ2-6 | TRBV3-1 | once | NA | CASSLPRRTGANVLTF | TGTGCCAGCAGCCTCCCGCGTAGGACTGGGGCCAACGTCCTGACTTTC
TRBJ1-2 | TRBV6-6 | once | TRBD1 | CASSYRGHWDGYTF | TGTGCCAGCAGTTACAGGGGGCATTGGGATGGCTACACCTTC
TRBJ1-6 | TRBV12-5 | NA | NA | CASGPGLYDNSPLHF | TGTGCTAGTGGCCCAGGGCTATACGATAATTCACCCCTCCACTTT
TRBJ2-7 | TRBV12-3/TRBV12-4 | NA | TRBD2 | CASSLSASGSLEQYF | TGTGCCAGCAGCTTGTCTGCTAGCGGGAGCCTCGAGCAGTACTTC
TRBJ1-2 | TRBV7-9 | few | TRBD1 | CASSPGQRKHYGYTF | TGTGCCAGCAGCCCGGGACAGCGAAAGCACTATGGCTACACCTTC
TRBJ2-1 | TRBV29-1 | NA | TRBD1 | CSVTGELSYNEQFF | TGCAGCGTGACAGGGGAACTCTCCTACAATGAGCAGTTCTTC
TRBJ2-5 | TRBV2 | NA | NA | CASSAEEGLQETQYF | TGTGCCAGCAGTGCCGAGGAGGGGCTCCAAGAGACCCAGTACTTC
TRBJ1-1 | TRBV6-2/TRBV6-3 | once | NA | CASTHRQGLSNTEAFF | TGTGCCAGCACCCATCGCCAGGGGCTCTCCAACACTGAAGCTTTCTTT
TRBJ2-5 | TRBV6-6 | NA | TRBD2 | CASALAGPSLQYF | TGTGCCAGCGCCTTAGCGGGCCCCAGTCTCCAGTACTTC
TRBJ2-1 | TRBV9 | NA | NA | CASSVGVARSQGEQFF | TGTGCCAGCAGCGTAGGAGTAGCGAGATCACAGGGTGAGCAGTTCTTC
TRBJ2-7 | TRBV29-1 | once | NA | CSVGRNRDSYEQYF | TGCAGCGTTGGGCGAAACAGGGACTCCTACGAGCAGTACTTC
TRBJ2-3 | TRBV30 | NA | TRBD2 | CAWAVSTTSGAADTQYF | TGTGCCTGGGCCGTGTCTACCACTAGCGGGGCGGCAGATACGCAGTATTTT
TRBJ1-1 | TRBV10-1 | NA | NA | CASWGPTGNTEAFF | TGCGCCAGCTGGGGCCCGACAGGGAACACTGAAGCTTTCTTT
TRBJ1-1 | TRBV9 | NA | NA | CASNNEGRANTEAFF | TGTGCCAGCAACAACGAGGGGCGGGCGAACACTGAAGCTTTCTTT
TRBJ2-7 | TRBV29-1 | NA | TRBD1 | CSVAGTGMHEQYF | TGCAGCGTCGCCGGGACAGGGATGCACGAGCAGTACTTC
TRBJ1-1 | TRBV7-9 | NA | NA | CASSWTNSDTEAFF | TGTGCCAGCAGCTGGACGAACAGCGACACTGAAGCTTTCTTT
TRBJ2-5 | TRBV5-1 | NA | NA | CASSFSRGGRETQYF | TGCGCCAGCAGCTTTAGTAGGGGCGGCCGAGAGACCCAGTACTTC
TRBJ2-5 | TRBV18 | NA | NA | CASSPLQEEAQYF | TGTGCCAGCTCACCACTCCAAGAGGAGGCCCAGTACTTC
TRBJ2-7 | TRBV5-1 | NA | TRBD1 | CASSRGQGLSEQYF | TGCGCCAGCAGCCGCGGACAGGGATTGAGCGAGCAGTACTTC
TRBJ1-1 | TRBV29-1 | NA | NA | CSVERGTRAFF | TGCAGCGTTGAAAGAGGGACCAGAGCTTTCTTT
TRBJ1-2 | TRBV2 | once | NA | CASSEDRGVRGYTF | TGTGCCAGCAGTGAAGATCGAGGGGTACGTGGCTACACCTTC
TRBJ1-1 | TRBV7-2 | NA | TRBD1 | CASSPDRGSPEAFF | TGTGCCAGCAGCCCGGACAGGGGCTCCCCTGAAGCTTTCTTT
TRBJ2-3 | TRBV6-2/TRBV6-3 | NA | TRBD2 | CASSSRIPGTSGRTDTQYF | TGTGCCAGCAGTTCTCGGATTCCAGGGACTAGCGGACGCACAGATACGCAGTATTTT
TRBJ1-5 | TRBV7-9 | NA | NA | CASSGSAGEWSNQPQHF | TGTGCCAGCAGCGGGTCAGCGGGGGAGTGGAGCAATCAGCCCCAGCATTTT
TRBJ2-5 | TRBV19 | NA | TRBD1 | CASRATGAYQETQYF | TGTGCCAGTAGAGCCACAGGGGCCTATCAAGAGACCCAGTACTTC
TRBJ1-2 | TRBV19 | NA | NA | CASSPITGRYGYTF | TGTGCCAGTAGCCCCATTACGGGTCGCTATGGCTACACCTTC
TRBJ2-6 | TRBV19 | NA | NA | CASRGTGANVLTF | TGTGCCTCTCGGGGGACTGGGGCCAACGTCCTGACTTTC
TRBJ1-2 | TRBV7-3 | NA | NA | CASSFTAGKGYTF | TGTGCCAGCAGCTTTACAGCAGGGAAAGGCTACACCTTC
TRBJ1-5 | TRBV7-9 | few | NA | CATNGGRHQPQHF | TGTGCCACCAATGGGGGGAGGCATCAGCCCCAGCATTTT
TRBJ2-3 | TRBV7-3 | NA | NA | CASSFFGSGSTDTQYF | TGTGCCAGCAGCTTCTTTGGGTCAGGAAGCACAGATACGCAGTATTTT
TRBJ1-1 | TRBV6-1 | NA | NA | CASRLDLRDIEAFF | TGTGCCAGCAGATTGGACCTCAGGGATATTGAAGCTTTCTTT
TRBJ1-3 | TRBV18 | NA | NA | CASSPNRDYSGNTIYF | TGTGCCAGCTCACCGAACAGGGATTACTCTGGAAACACCATATATTTT
TRBJ1-1 | TRBV12-3/TRBV12-4 | once | NA | CASRGTGGVMNTEAFF | TGTGCCAGCAGAGGGACCGGCGGCGTAATGAACACTGAAGCTTTCTTT
TRBJ2-1 | TRBV29-1 | NA | TRBD2 | CSAHVAGASGEQFF | TGCAGCGCCCACGTCGCGGGAGCGTCCGGTGAGCAGTTCTTC
TRBJ2-4 | TRBV11-2 | NA | NA | CASSLPLSGAHFDLAKNIQYF | TGTGCCAGCAGCTTACCCCTCAGTGGGGCCCACTTTGATTTAGCCAAAAACATTCAGTACTTC
TRBJ2-3 | TRBV27 | NA | NA | CASSRWGREDTQYF | TGTGCCAGCAGTCGCTGGGGGAGAGAGGATACGCAGTATTTT
TRBJ2-4 | TRBV19 | NA | NA | CASSIGVRGPAKNIQYF | TGTGCCAGTAGTATAGGAGTCAGGGGACCAGCCAAAAACATTCAGTACTTC
TRBJ2-2 | TRBV5-6 | NA | NA | CASSLVGAGPGLINTGELFF | TGTGCCAGCAGCTTGGTAGGTGCAGGACCAGGGCTAATCAACACCGGGGAGCTGTTTTTT
TRBJ2-5 | TRBV6-1 | NA | TRBD2 | CASRQTSGRTPGLETQYF | TGTGCCAGCAGGCAGACTAGCGGGAGGACCCCGGGTTTAGAGACCCAGTACTTC
TRBJ1-4 | TRBV24-1 | once | NA | CATSAGTVNEKLFF | TGTGCCACCAGTGCCGGGACCGTGAACGAAAAACTGTTTTTT
TRBJ1-1 | TRBV7-2 | NA | TRBD1 | CASSSYRGASTEAFF | TGTGCCAGCAGCTCATACAGGGGGGCTAGCACTGAAGCTTTCTTT
TRBJ2-3 | TRBV20-1 | once | TRBD2 | CSAALAGTDTQYF | TGCAGTGCTGCCCTAGCGGGAACAGATACGCAGTATTTT
TRBJ2-3 | TRBV20-1 | NA | TRBD1 | CSASQGQGQYF | TGCAGTGCTAGTCAGGGACAGGGGCAGTATTTT
TRBJ2-1 | TRBV18 | NA | NA | CASSPPGSPYNEQFF | TGTGCCAGCTCACCACCCGGGAGTCCCTACAATGAGCAGTTCTTC
TRBJ2-2 | TRBV4-2 | once | TRBD2 | CASSQYPGLAGVGELFF | TGTGCCAGCAGCCAATACCCGGGCCTAGCGGGAGTCGGGGAGCTGTTTTTT
TRBJ2-5 | TRBV10-3 | NA | NA | CAISESVLQETQYF | TGTGCCATCAGTGAGTCGGTACTTCAAGAGACCCAGTACTTC